The 2 T cell receptor beta chains given below trace back to one sample, sequenced in a study of OX40 agonist ivuxolimab in advanced cancers. The protocol was immunoSEQ multiplex PCR, while the TCRdb copy is restricted to in-frame clones and leaves out a portion. The top ten clones hold around 0.31% of a sample with about 150,000 clones, around 94% of them seen once. The sample here was CD4+ or CD8+ T cells sorted from blood, taken in a trial of the OX40 agonist ivuxolimab. The receptor set was obtained from an adult with an advanced solid tumor such as melanoma, head and neck, liver or kidney cancer.

This clone appeared a single time. The rearrangement joins TRBV6-5 to TRBJ2-7; D remains unclear. Germline lookup yields CDR1 MNHEY and CDR2 SVGAGI. The CDR3 extends over 13 amino acids. V dropped 0 bases and J dropped 3 bases, with 6 bases sitting between them. The CDR3 region has the DNA TGTGCCAGCAGTTACTCCTACAGCTACGAGCAGTACTTC. Protein sequence: CASSYSYSYEQYF.

This clone was detected a few times. V usage is TRBV5-1 and J usage is TRBJ2-1; 7 bases are shared with TRBD1. Germline-derived CDR1 and CDR2 are SGHRS and YFSETQ. V lost 9 bases, J lost 0 bases, and 6 bases stayed unmatched. The CDR3 has 14 amino acids. CDR3 nucleotide sequence: TGCGCCACCAGGGACAGACTCTCCTACAATGAGCAGTTCTTC. This gives the protein CATRDRLSYNEQFF.